The 10 T cell receptor beta chains in this list originate from one sample, sequenced in a study of shared T cell receptors in the human thymus. Assay used: immunoSEQ multiplex PCR; TCRdb lists only in-frame clones, some missing. The data show 500,000 to 850,000 clones, about 90% seen once. These sequences were also reported in another study, on human thymus T cells.

The material sequenced was thymocytes. These receptor sequences come from a boy in the first two years of life with a congenital heart defect.

The J gene is TRBJ2-7, the V gene TRBV30; unclear D gene. The CDR3 contains 14 residues. V was pared by 5 bases and J by 3 bases, with 17 bases between. The V gene's germline CDR1 is GTSNPN and CDR2 SVGIG (reference sequence). The CDR3 protein is CAWEKRRSDYEQYF. The CDR3 DNA sequence: TGTGCCTGGGAGAAACGGAGAAGCGACTACGAGCAGTACTTC. The full variable domain, completed using reference TRBV30 and TRBJ2-7, is SQTIHQWPATLVQPVGSPLSLECTVEGTSNPNLYWYRQAAGRGLQLLFYSVGIGQISSEVPQNLSASRPQDRQFILSSKKLLLSDSGFYLCAWEKRRSDYEQYFGPGTRLTVT.

CDR3 sequence: CAWSGSTDRAHEQYF. The CDR3 DNA sequence: TGTGCCTGGAGCGGGTCTACGGACAGGGCTCACGAGCAGTACTTC. J is TRBJ2-7 and V is TRBV30, with 8 bases lining up with TRBD1. The CDR3 sequence is 15 residues long. Germline assignment: CDR1 GTSNPN and CDR2 SVGIG (reference sequence). With 3 bases clipped from V and 5 bases from J, the junction kept 12 bases outside the gene matches.

CDR3 sequence (DNA): TGTGCCAGCAGTTTATTCGGACTAGAGAGAAACAGCGAGCAGTACTTC. Translation: CASSLFGLERNSEQYF. The V gene is TRBV28, the J gene TRBJ2-7; the match to TRBD2 covers 7 bases. This CDR3 comprises 16 residues. In germline, CDR1 is MDHEN, CDR2 SYDVKM. The V gene end was trimmed by 1 base and the J gene end by 6 bases; junction bases not matched to a gene: 12.

The rearrangement uses TRBV6-1 and TRBJ2-3, with TRBD1 matching 7 bases. Germline lookup yields CDR1 MNHNS and CDR2 SASEGT. With 6 bases clipped from V and 9 bases from J, the junction kept 12 bases outside the gene matches. The CDR3 extends over 14 amino acids. The CDR3 loop reads CASSRIQYRGTQYF. DNA for the CDR3: TGTGCCAGCAGCCGAATTCAATACAGGGGCACGCAGTATTTT.

The chain employs TRBV29-1 and TRBJ1-2; unclear D gene. Trimming pared 2 bases from V and 6 bases from J, leaving 7 bases between. This CDR3 has 11 residues. Germline lookup yields CDR1 SQVTM and CDR2 ANQGSEA. As DNA, the CDR3 is TGCAGCGTTGAATCCCAGAATGGCTACACCTTC. This gives the protein CSVESQNGYTF.

The chain combines TRBV4-1 with TRBJ2-1, with TRBD2 identical over 11 bases. CDR3 length: 16 amino acids. Germline V CDR1 and CDR2: MGHRA, YSYEKL. V lost 5 bases and J lost 4; bases outside the gene matches: 7. The CDR3: CASSDITSGRYNEQFF. CDR3 DNA: TGCGCCAGCAGCGATATCACTAGCGGGAGATACAATGAGCAGTTCTTC.

The chain has TRBV5-1 and TRBJ1-6, with D maybe TRBD1 (5 bases). The CDR3 loop spans 15 amino acids. Between the trimmed V and J ends, which lost 0 bases and 4 bases, there was a span of 8 bases. Per the germline V gene, CDR1 is SGHRS and CDR2 is YFSETQ. The CDR3 region has the DNA TGCGCCAGCAGCTTGGCCGACAGTTATAATTCACCCCTCCACTTT. As protein: CASSLADSYNSPLHF.

V and J are TRBV21-1 and TRBJ2-1; the tabulated D call, TRBD1, remains unverified against the DNA. TRBV21-1 is classified as a pseudogene. The CDR3 runs 14 residues. CDR3 protein: CASSRWTGRNEQFF. The CDR3 DNA sequence: TGTGCCAGCAGCAGATGGACAGGGAGGAATGAGCAGTTCTTC.

This chain uses TRBV6-5 with TRBJ2-5; D remains unclear. V lost 0 bases and J lost 5, with 16 bases in between. The CDR3 totals 16 residues. Germline V gene sequence: CDR1 MNHEY, CDR2 SVGAGI. CDR3 coding DNA: TGTGCCAGCAGTTACTCTCCGAAATTTACCCGGGAGACCCAGTACTTC. Its protein product is CASSYSPKFTRETQYF.

The chain joins TRBV5-1 to TRBJ1-1; D may be TRBD1 (5 bases). The V gene's germline CDR1 is SGHRS and CDR2 YFSETQ. V was pared by 4 bases and J by 3 bases, with 19 bases between. CDR3 length: 16 amino acids. The CDR3: CASSGRQFLGYTEAFF. CDR3 sequence (DNA): TGCGCCAGCAGCGGAAGACAGTTTTTGGGGTACACTGAAGCTTTCTTT. Combining the CDR3 with reference TRBV5-1 and TRBJ1-1 gives the whole variable domain KAGVTQTPRYLIKTRGQQVTLSCSPISGHRSVSWYQQTPGQGLQFLFEYFSETQRNKGNFPGRFSGRQFSNSRSEMNVSTLELGDSALYLCASSGRQFLGYTEAFFGQGTRLTVV.